This is a list of T cell receptor beta chains from one sample in a study of blood T cell repertoires in COVID-19. Only in-frame clones appear in the TCRdb table, and some are missing; sequencing was by immunoSEQ multiplex PCR. The table records 35,000 to 45,000 clones, over 80% of them present only once. The sequenced sample was peripheral blood. The receptors shown here come from a human donor in a cohort sampled during active COVID-19. Each CDR3 is given with its conserved first and last residue. A D gene is named only where the DNA matches it firmly. Clone size, where shown, is once, few, many, or a class for clones that have expanded.

>-|TRBJ2-7|-|TRBV4-1
TGCGCCAGCAGCCTTGTGCGCGGGGAGGCCTACGAGCAGTACTTC
CASSLVRGEAYEQYF
>-|TRBJ2-3|TRBD2|TRBV7-2
TGTGCCAGCAGCTTTGTAGCTAGCGGGAAATTGGGAGATACGCAGTATTTT
CASSFVASGKLGDTQYF
>-|TRBJ1-2|-|TRBV5-1
TGCGCCAGCAGCTCGGACATTATACGCTATGGCTACACCTTC
CASSSDIIRYGYTF
>-|TRBJ2-7|TRBD2|TRBV29-1
TGCAGCATCACAGGGGTTCGGAGCGGGGGGAGCGAGCAGTACTTC
CSITGVRSGGSEQYF
>-|TRBJ1-1|TRBD1|TRBV19
TGTGCCAGTAGTCCTAGACAGGGGCTGGTTCCTGAAGCTTTCTTT
CASSPRQGLVPEAFF
>-|TRBJ2-1|-|TRBV5-4
TGTGCCAGCAGCTGGCCCTACAATGAGCAGTTCTTC
CASSWPYNEQFF
>-|TRBJ1-2|TRBD1|TRBV10-3
TGTGCCATCAGTCGCGGACAGGGGGCATATGGCTACACCTTC
CAISRGQGAYGYTF
>-|TRBJ2-1|-|TRBV7-9
TGTGCCAGCAGCCTGACAACTTGGCGGGGTTACAATGAGCAGTTCTTC
CASSLTTWRGYNEQFF
>-|TRBJ1-1|-|TRBV9
TGTGCCAGCAGCGTAGACTGGAACACTGAAGCTTTCTTT
CASSVDWNTEAFF
>once|TRBJ1-2|-|TRBV19
TGTGCCAGTTTGCCCGTACGGGAGGAGCTAAACTATGGCTACACCTTC
CASLPVREELNYGYTF
>-|TRBJ1-1|-|TRBV7-9
TGTGCCAGCAGCTTAGTTCCGGGGCGGGGGGCGGCTGGAGACACTGAAGCTTTCTTT
CASSLVPGRGAAGDTEAFF
>-|TRBJ1-6|-|TRBV19
TGTGCCAGTAGGACCCAGCAGGGGTCGTACTCACCCCTCCACTTT
CASRTQQGSYSPLHF
>-|TRBJ2-1|TRBD2|TRBV5-4
TGTGCCAGCAGCGCCCCCCCTGGGAGCGGGAAAAGGGGTGAGCAGTTCTTC
CASSAPPGSGKRGEQFF
>-|TRBJ1-1|TRBD1|TRBV7-9
TGTGCCAGCACCCATAACAGGGGGGGTGACACTGAAGCTTTCTTT
CASTHNRGGDTEAFF
>-|TRBJ2-7|TRBD2|TRBV2
TGTGCCAGCAGTGACAAGCGGGGGATAGGTGAGCAGTACTTC
CASSDKRGIGEQYF
>-|TRBJ2-7|-|TRBV10-3
TGTGCCATCAGTGAGTCGACCCTGGGTTTTGAACAAGGGAGCTTC
CAISESTLGFEQGSF
>-|TRBJ2-2|-|TRBV5-1
TGCGCCAGCAGCCCGGGACATACGAACACCGGGGAGCTGTTTTTT
CASSPGHTNTGELFF
>-|TRBJ2-3|TRBD2|TRBV7-2
TGTGCCAGCAGCTTAGTTTCGGCTAGCGGGACCCTCACAGATACGCAGTATTTT
CASSLVSASGTLTDTQYF
>once|TRBJ1-6|TRBD1|TRBV7-2
TGTGCCAGCAGCTTAGGGGGGACAGGGGTTAAATCCCTCCACTTT
CASSLGGTGVKSLHF
>few|TRBJ1-2|-|TRBV27
TGTGCCAGCAGTTTTTCTGGGTTTGGGGAGGGCTACACCTTC
CASSFSGFGEGYTF
>-|TRBJ2-1|-|TRBV7-9
TGTGCCAGCAGCTTTCAGGGGGGCTACAATGAGCAGTTCTTC
CASSFQGGYNEQFF
>-|TRBJ2-7|-|TRBV5-6
TGTGCCAGCAGCCTCAACAGGGTTTATTCCTACGAGCAGTACTTC
CASSLNRVYSYEQYF
>-|TRBJ1-1|-|TRBV6-6
TGTGCCGCTCGGGAAGGAGAGAACACTGAAGCTTTCTTT
CAAREGENTEAFF
>-|TRBJ2-1|TRBD2|TRBV19
TGTGCCAGTAGTAGGTGGGGACTAGCGGGGGTCAGAGAGCAGTTCTTC
CASSRWGLAGVREQFF
>-|TRBJ2-5|-|TRBV5-1
TGCGCCAGCACCTCGATCGGGGGGCCACAAGAGACCCAGTACTTC
CASTSIGGPQETQYF
>once|TRBJ2-2|TRBD2|TRBV19
TGTGCCAGTAAGCGGGGCGCGAACACCGGGGAGCTGTTTTTT
CASKRGANTGELFF
>-|TRBJ1-6|-|TRBV7-9
TGTGCCAGCAGCTCACCCAGCGTCTCCTATAATTCACCCCTCCACTTT
CASSSPSVSYNSPLHF
>-|TRBJ2-5|-|TRBV6-5
TGTGCCGGGGGGTTAACCGGCAGTCAAGAGACCCAGTACTTC
CAGGLTGSQETQYF
>-|TRBJ1-4|-|TRBV3-1/TRBV3-2
TGTGCCAGCAGCAGTACAGGGTTTACTGAAAAACTGTTTTTT
CASSSTGFTEKLFF
>-|TRBJ1-2|TRBD1|TRBV28
TGTGCCAGCGGGCGGACAGGGGGCTTTAACTATGGCTACACCTTC
CASGRTGGFNYGYTF
>-|TRBJ2-6|-|TRBV5-4
TGTGCCAGCAGCTTACAGGCCGGACCTGGGGCCAACGTCCTGACTTTC
CASSLQAGPGANVLTF
>-|TRBJ1-1|-|TRBV7-2
TGTGCCAGCAGCTTAGCCAGGGGACACACTGAAGCTTTCTTT
CASSLARGHTEAFF
>-|TRBJ2-3|-|TRBV28
TGTGCCAGCAGTCCCGAGCGGTTCGGGAAGCAAACTAGCACAGATACGCAGTATTTT
CASSPERFGKQTSTDTQYF
>-|TRBJ1-2|-|TRBV12-5
TGTGCTAGTGGTTTTGGGGACAAAAACTATGGCTACACCTTC
CASGFGDKNYGYTF
>-|TRBJ2-3|TRBD2|TRBV7-8
TGTGCCAGCAGCTTAGTTTCTAGCGGGACAGATACGCAGTATTTT
CASSLVSSGTDTQYF
>-|TRBJ1-1|-|TRBV7-6
TGTGCCAGCAGCTTAGATAGGAACACTGAAGCTTTCTTT
CASSLDRNTEAFF
>-|TRBJ2-7|-|TRBV28
TGTGCCAGCACGGGAGCCAGCTCCTACGAGCAGTACTTC
CASTGASSYEQYF
>-|TRBJ2-3|TRBD2|TRBV6-4
TGTGCCAGCAGTGACTCTACTAGCGGGGGGGCAGATACGCAGTATTTT
CASSDSTSGGADTQYF
>-|TRBJ2-3|-|TRBV9
TGTGCCAGCAGCCGTGAGGAGGTTATAAGCACAGATACGCAGTATTTT
CASSREEVISTDTQYF
>-|TRBJ1-4|-|TRBV6-2/TRBV6-3
TGTGCCAGCAGTATAACAGGGTACGAAAAACTGTTTTTT
CASSITGYEKLFF
>once|TRBJ1-4|-|TRBV5-1
TGCGCCAGCAGCTCAGACGGGGTTACTAATGAAAAACTGTTTTTT
CASSSDGVTNEKLFF
>-|TRBJ1-2|TRBD1|TRBV5-6
TGTGCCAGCAGCCAAGGGGGAACGAGGACAGGGAACTATGGCTACACCTTC
CASSQGGTRTGNYGYTF
>-|TRBJ1-1|TRBD1|TRBV19
TGTGCCAGTCAGGGACAGTTCCTCATGAACACTGAAGCTTTCTTT
CASQGQFLMNTEAFF
>-|TRBJ2-7|-|TRBV7-2
TGTGCCAGCAGCTTAGGGGGGGACCTCTCCTACGAGCAGTACTTC
CASSLGGDLSYEQYF
>-|TRBJ2-5|-|TRBV11-2
TGTGCCAGCAGCTTAAGACGACTCCAAGAGACCCAGTACTTC
CASSLRRLQETQYF
>-|TRBJ1-4|-|TRBV30
TGTGCCTGGAGTGTACTCGGGGGAAAACTGTTTTTT
CAWSVLGGKLFF
>-|TRBJ2-7|TRBD1|TRBV5-5
TGTGCCAGCAGCTTTGACAGGGTCAACGAGCAGTACTTC
CASSFDRVNEQYF
>-|TRBJ1-2|TRBD1|TRBV5-6
TGTGCCAGCAGGGAAAGGGGGACAGGGGACTATGGCTACACCTTC
CASRERGTGDYGYTF